Below, one TCR beta chain is given with its context. Its antigen remains unidentified. The data are from a study of shared clonotypes between healthy human individuals. Overall study results and limits: Roughly 5% of naive CD4 clonotypes were common to a few donors.

Some clones are missing from TCRdb's copy, which holds only in-frame ones; the method was immunoSEQ multiplex PCR. The data contain about 2.3 million clones, 85% to 95% of them singletons. Germline V gene sequence: CDR1 KGHSH, CDR2 LQKENI. This CDR3 is built from 14 residues. With V trimmed by 6 bases and J by 6 bases, 10 bases remained unmatched. The TCR sequence derives from a man younger than 30 in good health. Some clones in this sample may be carry-over from other donors' samples. The sequenced material came from naive CD4+ T cells from PBMCs. Noted subset: CD45RA+ positively selected. This chain uses TRBV18 with TRBJ2-7; 8 positions match TRBD2. The DNA of the CDR3 is TGTGCCAGCTCCGGGAGCGGGAGAGGTGGCGAGCAGTACTTC. Protein product: CASSGSGRGGEQYF.